This entry lists 20 T cell receptor beta chains sequenced from one sample in a study of cytomegalovirus exposure and HLA in healthy donors. PCR was performed using 60 Vbeta and 13 Jbeta primers. Clones were read by immunoSEQ multiplex PCR, and TCRdb kept only the in-frame ones, dropping some. The sample has around 120,000 clones, 80% seen once. The sequencing input was PBMCs. Every receptor here comes from a female donor in good health and CMV-seropositive.

The J gene is TRBJ1-6, the V gene TRBV7-8; D unresolved. This CDR3 has 12 residues. Trimming pared 4 bases from V and 12 bases from J, leaving 10 bases between. Germline CDR1 reads SGHVS; CDR2 reads FQNEAQ. CDR3 DNA sequence: TGTGCCAGCAGCTCCCTTAGAGGACCCCTCCACTTT. This gives the protein CASSSLRGPLHF.

This chain connects TRBV30 to TRBJ2-4; TRBD2 agrees at 7 bases. The trim removed 2 bases at V and 6 bases at J, leaving 4 bases unmatched. The CDR3 has 13 residues. CDR1 GTSNPN and CDR2 SVGIG come from the germline V gene (reference sequence). The CDR3, as DNA: TGTGCCTGGAGTTGGGGGGGGAGAAACATTCAGTACTTC. Translating it yields CAWSWGGRNIQYF.

This clone was seen only a few times. The chain uses TRBV5-1 and TRBJ1-1; the match to TRBD1 covers 10 bases. The CDR3 runs 14 residues. Trimming cost V 0 bases and J 6 bases; bases outside gene matches: 2. Looked up from germline, CDR1 is SGHRS and CDR2 is YFSETQ. The CDR3 DNA reads TGCGCCAGCAGCTTGGCCGGACAGGGGGCTGAAGCTTTCTTT. Amino acid sequence: CASSLAGQGAEAFF.

The rearrangement joins TRBV27 to TRBJ2-1, with D possibly TRBD2 on 5 matching bases. Germline V CDR1 and CDR2: MNHEY, SMNVEV (reference sequence). V gave up 6 bases and J gave up 5 bases, with 11 bases separating them. This CDR3 is built from 13 residues. CDR3 nucleotide sequence: TGTGCCAGCAGGTCGGGATGGGACAATGAGCAGTTCTTC. This codes for CASRSGWDNEQFF.

This clone was counted once. V gene TRBV28 combines with J gene TRBJ1-1; TRBD1 matches at 12 bases. CDR1 is MDHEN and CDR2 is SYDVKM in the germline V gene. The CDR3 covers 17 residues. J lost 5 bases, V lost 8 bases, and 15 bases had no gene match. CDR3 protein: CASPPPTGDRGHTEAFF. In DNA, the CDR3 is TGTGCCAGCCCGCCTCCGACGGGGGACAGGGGGCATACTGAAGCTTTCTTT. The variable domain in full, with the rest retrieved from reference TRBV28 and TRBJ1-1, is DVKVTQSSRYLVKRTGEKVFLECVQDMDHENMFWYRQDPGLGLRLIYFSYDVKMKEKGDIPEGYSVSREKKERFSLILESASTNQTSMYLCASPPPTGDRGHTEAFFGQGTRLTVV.

CDR3 in DNA: TGTGCCAGCAGCAACGAGGGGACAGACAGGATCGCCTACACCTTC. It translates to CASSNEGTDRIAYTF. The chain employs TRBV2 and TRBJ1-2; 7 bases match TRBD1. The CDR3 sequence is 15 residues long. Germline CDR1 and CDR2: SNHLY and FYNNEI. V shed 6 bases, J shed 10 bases, and the junction held 17 bases outside the gene matches.

The rearrangement joins TRBV27 to TRBJ1-1, with a weak D call TRBD1 (5 bases). The CDR3 loop spans 13 amino acids. V was pared by 3 bases and J by 5 bases, with 10 bases between. CDR1 is MNHEY, CDR2 SMNVEV, per germline (reference sequence). CDR3 region: CASSLRGWTEAFF. DNA for the CDR3: TGTGCCAGCAGTTTGCGGGGCTGGACTGAAGCTTTCTTT.

The chain uses TRBV15 and TRBJ1-1, with D perhaps matching TRBD1 (6 bases). Trimming took 5 bases from V and 1 from J, leaving 14 bases between them. The CDR3 length is 15 residues. Looked up from germline, CDR1 is LNHNV and CDR2 is YYDKDF (reference sequence). The CDR3 loop reads CATSRIQGSNTEAFF. In DNA, the CDR3 is TGTGCCACCAGCCGTATCCAGGGGTCGAACACTGAAGCTTTCTTT. Complete variable domain (other parts from reference TRBV15 and TRBJ1-1): DAMVIQNPRYQVTQFGKPVTLSCSQTLNHNVMYWYQQKSSQAPKLLFHYYDKDFNNEADTPDNFQSRRPNTSFCFLDIRSPGLGDTAMYLCATSRIQGSNTEAFFGQGTRLTVV.

This chain connects TRBV5-1 to TRBJ2-5; 7 bases match TRBD1. The CDR3 covers 14 residues. Germline V gene sequence: CDR1 SGHRS, CDR2 YFSETQ. The trim removed 4 bases at V and 2 bases at J, leaving 5 bases unmatched. In DNA form, the CDR3 reads TGCGCCAGCAGCGGAGGACAGGTACAAGAGACCCAGTACTTC. Translating gives CASSGGQVQETQYF.

This clone was observed once. This rearrangement joins TRBV6-1 to TRBJ1-5; tentative D call: TRBD1 (6 bases). In germline, CDR1 is MNHNS, CDR2 SASEGT. Trimming left V 1 base short and J 6 bases short, with 10 bases between. The CDR3 runs 14 residues. CDR3 coding DNA: TGTGCCAGCAGTGAAGGGGGGGGGCGTCAGCCCCAGCATTTT. Protein product: CASSEGGGRQPQHF.

The chain combines TRBV9 with TRBJ2-2, with TRBD1 matching over 9 bases. The ends lost 7 bases at V and 7 bases at J; junction bases unmatched: 8. Germline V CDR1 and CDR2: SGDLS, YYNGEE. The CDR3 length is 14 residues. As DNA, the CDR3 is TGTGCCAGCCAGAGACAGGGGGGGAGCGGGGAGCTGTTTTTT. This encodes CASQRQGGSGELFF.

V gene TRBV7-2 combines with J gene TRBJ2-3, with D tentatively TRBD2 (6 bases). The ends were cut back, 6 bases at V and 0 bases at J, with 10 bases in the middle. The CDR3 is made up of 14 amino acids. Germline V gives CDR1 SGHTA, CDR2 FQGNSA. Written as DNA, the CDR3 is TGTGCCAGCAGAACGGGAGCTAGCACAGATACGCAGTATTTT. Encoded protein: CASRTGASTDTQYF.

The chain uses TRBV6-6 and TRBJ1-4, with a possible D match to TRBD1 (5 bases). Germline CDR1 reads MNHNY; CDR2 reads SVGAGI (reference sequence). This CDR3 is 14 amino acids long. V lost 6 bases and J 8 bases, leaving 16 bases between the germline ends. The CDR3 is CASSPLGPREKLFF. The CDR3 coding sequence is TGTGCCAGCAGCCCCCTGGGGCCAAGGGAAAAACTGTTTTTT.

This rearrangement joins TRBV7-2 to TRBJ2-2, with a tentative D call TRBD1 (5 bases). The V gene's germline CDR1 is SGHTA and CDR2 FQGNSA. The V end was cut by 1 base, the J end by 7 bases, with 16 bases between. The CDR3 length is 16 residues. The CDR3 reads CASSLELWGRDGELFF. DNA for the CDR3: TGTGCCAGCAGCTTAGAATTGTGGGGCAGGGACGGGGAGCTGTTTTTT.

The chain links TRBV30 to TRBJ1-3; the D is unclear. The CDR3 extends over 19 amino acids. V lost 0 bases and J lost 0, with 21 bases in between. From germline, CDR1 is GTSNPN and CDR2 SVGIG (reference sequence). The CDR3 sequence is CAWSVLKGWRDNSGNTIYF. CDR3 nucleotides: TGTGCCTGGAGTGTACTGAAAGGGTGGAGGGATAACTCTGGAAACACCATATATTTT.

This clone was recorded a few times. This rearrangement joins TRBV10-3 to TRBJ1-5, with D unresolved. This CDR3 spans 17 amino acids. Germline V gene sequence: CDR1 ENHRY, CDR2 SYGVKD. V lost 0 bases and J 8 bases, leaving 20 bases between the germline ends. The CDR3 nucleotides are TGTGCCATCAGTGAGTCTATTCTCGGAGGGTCCGGAGAGCCCCAGCATTTT. Protein product: CAISESILGGSGEPQHF.

V usage is TRBV30 and J usage is TRBJ2-3; D possibly corresponds to TRBD1 (6 bases). Trimming pared 6 bases from V and 0 bases from J, leaving 10 bases between. CDR3 length: 13 residues. Germline V lookup: CDR1 GTSNPN, CDR2 SVGIG (reference sequence). This CDR3 is CACGQPSTDTQYF. In DNA, the CDR3 is TGTGCCTGCGGACAGCCTAGCACAGATACGCAGTATTTT.

V usage is TRBV15 and J usage is TRBJ2-1; TRBD1 matches at 7 bases. In germline, CDR1 is LNHNV, CDR2 YYDKDF (reference sequence). The J segment lost 3 bases and the V segment lost 2 bases, leaving 7 bases of the junction unmatched. The CDR3 runs to 16 residues. The CDR3 loop is CATSRMRTGGYNEQFF. CDR3 coding DNA: TGTGCCACCAGCAGAATGAGGACAGGAGGCTACAATGAGCAGTTCTTC. The full variable domain, with the rest looked up from reference TRBV15 and TRBJ2-1, is DAMVIQNPRYQVTQFGKPVTLSCSQTLNHNVMYWYQQKSSQAPKLLFHYYDKDFNNEADTPDNFQSRRPNTSFCFLDIRSPGLGDTAMYLCATSRMRTGGYNEQFFGPGTRLTVL.

In regard to this clone: At the DNA level, this CDR3 is encoded by other sequences in the same sample as well. The rearrangement links TRBV29-1 to TRBJ1-1; 8 bases agree with TRBD1. Losses at the gene ends were 5 bases for V and 1 base for J; bases not matched to a gene: 3. The germline gives CDR1 SQVTM, CDR2 ANQGSEA. CDR3 size: 13 residues. CDR3 amino acids: CSVTGQGNTEAFF. For the CDR3, the DNA is TGCAGCGTTACAGGACAGGGGAACACTGAAGCTTTCTTT.

As DNA, the CDR3 is TGTGCCAGCAGCGCCCAGGGGGTCGGGGAGCTGTTTTTT. Its translation is CASSAQGVGELFF. The chain recombines TRBV9 with TRBJ2-2, with 7 nucleotides matching TRBD1. CDR3 length equals 13 residues. V gave up 3 bases and J gave up 7 bases; unmatched junction bases: 3. CDR1 is SGDLS, CDR2 YYNGEE, per germline.